Each of the 4 T cell receptor beta chains below was sequenced from the same sample in a study of Graves' ophthalmopathy and Graves' hyperthyroidism. TCR beta CDR3 regions were amplified from RNA transcripts. After a first-round RT-PCR with HTBI primers, a second-round multiplex PCR was run. MiXCR, applied by TCRdb to the multiplex PCR reads, yields one record per CDR3 protein. This table holds 900,000 to 1,200,000 distinct CDR3 sequences, about 35% found once. Material: peripheral blood or thyroid tissue (not recorded which). These TCRs come from an adult man with Graves' hyperthyroidism.

The chain recombines TRBV12-3 or TRBV12-4 with TRBJ1-4, with D unclear. The CDR3 totals 15 residues. With 5 bases removed from V and 0 bases from J, the gap between germline ends came to 10 bases. CDR3 nucleotides: TGTGCCAGCAGTCGGTACACCGCAACTAATGAAAAACTGTTTTTT. Translated: CASSRYTATNEKLFF.

This clonotype was found a few times. The chain joins TRBV12-3 or TRBV12-4 to TRBJ1-5, with D maybe TRBD1 (5 bases). The CDR3 sequence is 14 residues long. With 8 bases removed from V and 2 bases from J, the gap between germline ends came to 13 bases. The CDR3 region has the DNA TGTGCCAGCTCAATCATACAGGGCAATCAGCCCCAGCATTTT. Its translation: CASSIIQGNQPQHF.

The genes are TRBV6-5 and TRBJ2-5; D not resolved. Germline-derived CDR1 and CDR2 are MNHEY and SVGAGI. The CDR3 totals 12 residues. Trimming pared 6 bases from V and 5 bases from J, leaving 10 bases between. CDR3 residues: CASRVVGETQYF. DNA for the CDR3: TGTGCCAGCAGGGTCGTGGGGGAGACCCAGTACTTC.

Ten or more counts support this clonotype. The chain links TRBV20-1 to TRBJ1-1; no definite D call. There are 15 residues in the CDR3. The V end lost 0 bases, the J end lost 1 base, and 12 bases lay between the germline ends. Germline V gives CDR1 DFQATT, CDR2 SNEGSKA (reference sequence). The CDR3 DNA sequence: TGCAGTGCTAGAGATCGTCGTAACCGGAACACTGAAGCTTTCTTT. Its translation is CSARDRRNRNTEAFF.